Below are 24 T cell receptor beta chains sequenced from a single sample in a study of blood T cell repertoires in COVID-19. Only in-frame clones appear in the TCRdb table, and some are missing; sequencing was by immunoSEQ multiplex PCR. The sample has 95,000 to 100,000 clones; roughly 92% are singletons. Input material: peripheral blood. Source of these receptors: a man between 50 and 59 years old with active COVID-19.

This chain connects TRBV10-3 to TRBJ2-1, with 10 nucleotides matching TRBD2. Germline V gene lookup returns CDR1 ENHRY and CDR2 SYGVKD. CDR3 length: 15 amino acids. Trimming removed 6 bases from V and 6 bases from J; junction bases left unmatched: 8. The CDR3 coding sequence is TGTGCCATCAGGCCTAGCGGGAGACCGAGCAATGAGCAGTTCTTC. It codes for CAIRPSGRPSNEQFF.

This clone was recorded a few times. DNA of the CDR3: TGCGCCAGCAGCTTGGAAGGGGGGACAGGCGAAGATGGCTACACCTTC. This gives the protein CASSLEGGTGEDGYTF. This chain uses TRBV5-1 with TRBJ1-2, with 8 nucleotides matching TRBD1. Per the germline V gene, CDR1 is SGHRS and CDR2 is YFSETQ. The CDR3 extends over 16 amino acids. J lost 6 bases, V lost 0 bases, and 10 bases had no gene match. Based on the CDR3 plus reference TRBV5-1 and TRBJ1-2, the full variable domain is KAGVTQTPRYLIKTRGQQVTLSCSPISGHRSVSWYQQTPGQGLQFLFEYFSETQRNKGNFPGRFSGRQFSNSRSEMNVSTLELGDSALYLCASSLEGGTGEDGYTFGSGTRLTVV.

The chain is built from TRBV2 and TRBJ1-2, with D possibly matching TRBD1 (6 bases). Germline CDR1 and CDR2: SNHLY and FYNNEI. V was trimmed by 0 bases and J by 4 bases, leaving 18 bases between them. The length of the CDR3 is 17 residues. In DNA form, the CDR3 reads TGTGCCAGCAGTGAAGCCGCCTCGGGGACATCAGGCTATGGCTACACCTTC. Its protein product is CASSEAASGTSGYGYTF.

The CDR3 DNA reads TGTGCCAGCAGTTACGAGGGGGTGTATAGCAATCAGCCCCAGCATTTT. This gives the protein CASSYEGVYSNQPQHF. The V and J genes are TRBV6-2 or TRBV6-3 and TRBJ1-5; D possibly corresponds to TRBD1 (6 bases). Germline V gene sequence: CDR1 MNHEY, CDR2 SVGEGT. V lost 2 bases to trimming and J lost 0 bases, with 11 bases between them. This CDR3 is 16 amino acids long.

The V call is TRBV24-1, the J call TRBJ2-2; D ambiguous. Trimming shortened V by 1 base and J by 6 bases, and 14 bases separated the two germline ends. The germline gives CDR1 KGHDR, CDR2 SFDVKD. CDR3 length: 16 residues. CDR3 region: CATSDFSADVAGELFF. The DNA of the CDR3 is TGTGCCACCAGTGATTTCAGCGCTGACGTAGCCGGGGAGCTGTTTTTT.

This chain links TRBV19 with TRBJ2-1, with a weak D call TRBD1 (6 bases). Trimming removed 8 bases at V and 6 bases at J, with 20 bases between. This CDR3 is built from 15 residues. From germline, CDR1 is LNHDA and CDR2 SQIVND (reference sequence). CDR3: CASPRRDIRGNEQFF. CDR3 in DNA: TGTGCCAGTCCCCGCCGGGACATCAGGGGCAATGAGCAGTTCTTC.

This rearrangement joins TRBV3-1 (or the pseudogene TRBV3-2) to TRBJ2-3, with 10 bases that match TRBD2. Germline loops: CDR1 LGHDT, CDR2 YNNKEL (reference sequence). V was pared by 4 bases and J by 5 bases, with 12 bases of the junction left unmatched. The CDR3 contains 17 residues. This chain's CDR3 is CASSRLTSGSHLDTQYF. The CDR3 DNA sequence: TGTGCCAGCAGCCGCTTGACTAGCGGGTCCCATCTAGATACGCAGTATTTT.

This clone showed up just a few times. The V gene is TRBV5-1, the J gene TRBJ1-5, with 9 bases matching TRBD1. The CDR3 loop spans 16 amino acids. V gave up 0 bases and J gave up 0 bases; unmatched junction bases: 1. The germline V gene has CDR1 SGHRS and CDR2 YFSETQ. The CDR3 loop is CASSLGTGDSNQPQHF. For the CDR3, the DNA is TGCGCCAGCAGCTTGGGGACAGGGGATAGCAATCAGCCCCAGCATTTT.

The chain is built from TRBV7-2 and TRBJ1-1; no clear D. Trimming shortened V by 2 bases and J by 1 base, and 5 bases separated the two germline ends. Germline V lookup: CDR1 SGHTA, CDR2 FQGNSA. The CDR3 loop spans 13 amino acids. The CDR3 DNA follows: TGTGCCAGCAGCTTAAGAGGGAACACTGAAGCTTTCTTT. Protein: CASSLRGNTEAFF.

This clone was recorded only once. The chain is built from TRBV24-1 and TRBJ2-7, with 8 bases aligning to TRBD2. The germline gives CDR1 KGHDR, CDR2 SFDVKD. The V and J ends lost 0 bases and 3 bases, in that order; junction bases with no gene match: 6. This CDR3 is 16 amino acids long. The CDR3 spells CATSDLLLAEYYEQYF. CDR3 DNA: TGTGCCACCAGTGATTTGTTACTAGCGGAATACTACGAGCAGTACTTC.

This clone appeared once. The rearrangement uses TRBV5-4 and TRBJ2-5; 7 bases agree with TRBD1. V dropped 4 bases and J dropped 5; count of bases not matched to a gene: 8. Germline V gene lookup returns CDR1 SGHNT and CDR2 YYREEE (reference sequence). This CDR3 contains 14 residues. CDR3 bases: TGTGCCAGCAGCAAGGGACAGCGTGGTGAGACCCAGTACTTC. Protein sequence: CASSKGQRGETQYF.

This clone was found once. The rearrangement joins TRBV6-5 to TRBJ2-7; 7 bases agree with TRBD2. CDR3 size: 13 residues. Germline CDR1 reads MNHEY; CDR2 reads SVGAGI. The trim removed 7 bases at V and 2 bases at J, leaving 5 bases unmatched. For the CDR3, the DNA is TGTGCCAGCACCGCTAGCGGCACCTACGAGCAGTACTTC. As protein: CASTASGTYEQYF.

The chain employs TRBV11-2 and TRBJ2-1; perhaps TRBD2 as D (5 bases). CDR1 is SGHAT, CDR2 FQNNGV, per germline. V shed 2 bases and J shed 3 bases, with 14 bases lying between them. The CDR3 is 16 residues long. The CDR3 loop is CASSLWAQRNYNEQFF. DNA for the CDR3: TGTGCCAGCAGCTTATGGGCCCAGCGGAACTACAATGAGCAGTTCTTC.

V usage is TRBV7-9 and J usage is TRBJ2-1; TRBD2 matches 7 bases. Germline loops: CDR1 SEHNR, CDR2 FQNEAQ (reference sequence). V trimming: 6 bases; J trimming: 4 bases; junction bases outside the gene matches: 9. This CDR3 has 15 residues. CDR3 sequence (DNA): TGTGCCAGCAGTCGTGGCGGGAGAGAATACAATGAGCAGTTCTTC. It codes for CASSRGGREYNEQFF.

This chain links TRBV6-5 with TRBJ1-4; TRBD1 matches at 8 bases. V was clipped by 4 bases and J by 8 bases; unmatched bases: 6. Germline assignment: CDR1 MNHEY and CDR2 SVGAGI. This CDR3 is built from 14 residues. CDR3 bases: TGTGCCAGCAGTTTGACAGGGGTAGGGGAAAAACTGTTTTTT. It encodes CASSLTGVGEKLFF.

The J gene is TRBJ2-7, the V gene TRBV10-3; TRBD1 aligns across 9 bases. The CDR3 runs 15 residues. With V trimmed by 6 bases and J by 1 base, 7 bases remained unmatched. The germline CDR1 and CDR2 sequences are ENHRY and SYGVKD. CDR3 amino acids: CAISLGQGGSYEQYF. CDR3 nucleotides: TGTGCCATCAGCCTGGGACAGGGAGGTTCCTACGAGCAGTACTTC.

The gene calls are TRBV5-1 and TRBJ1-4, with TRBD1 matching over 8 bases. This CDR3 has 13 amino acids. V gave up 3 bases and J gave up 7 bases; unmatched junction bases: 2. The V gene's germline CDR1 is SGHRS and CDR2 YFSETQ. The CDR3 bases are TGCGCCAGCAGCTGGACAGGGAGTGAAAAACTGTTTTTT. Translated: CASSWTGSEKLFF.

CDR3 loop: CASSLDTWGRGDTEAFF. DNA of the CDR3: TGCGCCAGCAGCTTGGATACGTGGGGCAGGGGGGACACTGAAGCTTTCTTT. The chain joins TRBV5-1 to TRBJ1-1; TRBD1 aligns across 7 bases. This CDR3 comprises 17 residues. Trimming removed 0 bases from V and 3 bases from J; junction bases left unmatched: 11. Germline values: CDR1 SGHRS, CDR2 YFSETQ. Complete variable domain (other parts from reference TRBV5-1 and TRBJ1-1): KAGVTQTPRYLIKTRGQQVTLSCSPISGHRSVSWYQQTPGQGLQFLFEYFSETQRNKGNFPGRFSGRQFSNSRSEMNVSTLELGDSALYLCASSLDTWGRGDTEAFFGQGTRLTVV.

About this clone itself: Other DNA sequences from this sample encode an identical CDR3 as well. The rearrangement uses TRBV5-4 and TRBJ2-7; D remains unclear. Germline lookup yields CDR1 SGHNT and CDR2 YYREEE (reference sequence). This CDR3 has 13 amino acids. V was clipped by 0 bases and J by 0 bases, with 4 bases between them. CDR3 residues: CASSLASSYEQYF. The CDR3 nucleotides are TGTGCCAGCAGCTTGGCTAGCTCCTACGAGCAGTACTTC.

The rearrangement uses TRBV9 and TRBJ1-1; TRBD1 matches at 8 bases. V lost 3 bases to trimming and J lost 1 base; unmatched junction nucleotides: 5. The CDR3 extends over 15 amino acids. CDR1 is SGDLS and CDR2 is YYNGEE in the germline V gene. The CDR3: CASSARQGSNTEAFF. The CDR3, as DNA: TGTGCCAGCAGCGCACGACAGGGGTCGAACACTGAAGCTTTCTTT.

This sequence joins TRBV6-1 and TRBJ2-1; 8 bases line up with TRBD2. The CDR3 is 15 residues long. V shed 0 bases and J 7 bases; nucleotides not matched to a gene: 5. Germline V lookup: CDR1 MNHNS, CDR2 SASEGT. CDR3 protein: CASSEASGAPNEQFF. CDR3 coding DNA: TGTGCCAGCAGTGAAGCTAGCGGGGCCCCTAATGAGCAGTTCTTC.

The chain has TRBV19 and TRBJ1-1; possibly TRBD1 for D (6 bases). The CDR3 runs to 17 residues. Trimming shortened V by 3 bases and J by 0 bases, and 17 bases separated the two germline ends. CDR1 and CDR2 from the germline V gene are LNHDA and SQIVND (reference sequence). The DNA of the CDR3 is TGTGCCAGTAGTATCGGAAGGGGGGGCCCTATGAACACTGAAGCTTTCTTT. Translating gives CASSIGRGGPMNTEAFF.

This chain connects TRBV19 to TRBJ2-2, with 8 bases matching TRBD1. From germline, CDR1 is LNHDA and CDR2 SQIVND (reference sequence). V shed 5 bases and J 1 base; nucleotides not matched to a gene: 6. The CDR3 has 16 residues. This CDR3 reads CASSSRTGMNTGELFF. As DNA, the CDR3 is TGTGCCAGTAGTTCGAGGACAGGGATGAACACCGGGGAGCTGTTTTTT.

The V call is TRBV7-2, the J call TRBJ2-1; 9 bases are shared with TRBD1. After removal of 2 bases from V and 8 bases from J, the junction contained 13 bases not matched to a gene. The CDR3 contains 17 residues. Per germline, CDR1 SGHTA and CDR2 FQGNSA. CDR3 DNA: TGTGCCAGCAGCTTAAAGGGAGCCGGGACAGGGCACGATGAGCAGTTCTTC. Its protein product is CASSLKGAGTGHDEQFF.